The 31 T cell receptor beta chains presented below share a single source sample, sequenced in a study of T-cell reconstitution after alpha-beta-depleted transplantation in children. Preparing the TCRbeta library involved the use of unique molecular identifiers. TCRdb passed the PCR reads through MiXCR, listing each CDR3 protein once. The data hold fewer than 250,000 distinct CDR3 sequences, with approximately 15% observed a single time. The sample was PBMCs, mostly from graft donor cells, taken 360 days after TCRalphabeta/CD19-depleted stem cell transplant. The receptors derive from a male patient aged 2 to 10 who had a stem cell transplant for acute lymphoblastic leukemia, so the T cells may come from the graft donor.

This clonotype came up a few times. The DNA of the CDR3 is TGCAGTGCCAACCCGGGACAGGGTATCAACGAGCAGTACTTC. Amino acids: CSANPGQGINEQYF. The chain links TRBV20-1 to TRBJ2-7; 9 nucleotides line up with TRBD1. Germline V gives CDR1 DFQATT, CDR2 SNEGSKA (reference sequence). J gave up 5 bases and V 6 bases, and 11 bases lay outside the gene matches. CDR3 length: 14 amino acids.

This rearrangement joins TRBV29-1 to TRBJ1-4; no firm D call. The CDR3 loop spans 16 amino acids. Germline V gene lookup returns CDR1 SQVTM and CDR2 ANQGSEA. Trimming left V 0 bases short and J 7 bases short, with 18 bases between. The CDR3 region is CSVEDVGLPAGEKLFF. The CDR3 DNA follows: TGCAGCGTTGAAGATGTAGGCCTCCCAGCAGGTGAAAAACTGTTTTTT. The full variable domain, with the rest looked up from reference TRBV29-1 and TRBJ1-4, is SAVISQKPSRDICQRGTSLTIQCQVDSQVTMMFWYRQQPGQSLTLIATANQGSEATYESGFVIDKFPISRPNLTFSTLTVSNMSPEDSSIYLCSVEDVGLPAGEKLFFGSGTQLSVL.

V and J are TRBV7-2 and TRBJ2-3, with 12 bases identical to TRBD2. V was pared by 1 base and J by 7 bases, with 9 bases of the junction left unmatched. Germline-derived CDR1 and CDR2 are SGHTA and FQGNSA. This CDR3 has 17 amino acids. CDR3 loop: CASSLGVLAGGLNTQYF. For the CDR3, the DNA is TGTGCCAGCAGCTTAGGGGTCCTAGCGGGGGGGTTAAATACGCAGTATTTT.

This clonotype has a handful of counts. The chain combines TRBV7-9 with TRBJ1-4; D may be TRBD1 (5 bases). Germline V gene lookup returns CDR1 SEHNR and CDR2 FQNEAQ (reference sequence). The CDR3 totals 15 residues. V lost 6 bases, J lost 6 bases, and 17 bases lay in between. The chain's CDR3 is CASSSLGEGDEKLFF. DNA of the CDR3: TGTGCCAGCAGTTCTCTCGGGGAAGGGGATGAAAAACTGTTTTTT. The whole variable domain, filled in from reference TRBV7-9 and TRBJ1-4, reads DTGVSQNPRHKITKRGQNVTFRCDPISEHNRLYWYRQTLGQGPEFLTYFQNEAQLEKSRLLSDRFSAERPKGSFSTLEIQRTEQGDSAMYLCASSSLGEGDEKLFFGSGTQLSVL.

The chain combines TRBV5-1 with TRBJ2-3; a weak D match, TRBD2 (5 bases). The V gene's germline CDR1 is SGHRS and CDR2 YFSETQ. The CDR3 has 14 residues. Between the trimmed V and J ends, which lost 4 bases and 3 bases, there was a span of 12 bases. This CDR3 is CASSPESGTDTQYF. CDR3 bases: TGCGCCAGCAGCCCCGAGTCGGGGACAGATACGCAGTATTTT.

This clonotype was seen a few times. The chain combines TRBV5-1 with TRBJ2-7; the D is unclear. V shed 0 bases and J shed 5 bases, with 9 bases lying between them. CDR1 is SGHRS, CDR2 YFSETQ, per germline. This CDR3 comprises 13 residues. As DNA, the CDR3 is TGCGCCAGCAGCTTGGGTGGGTACCACGAGCAGTACTTC. It is translated as CASSLGGYHEQYF. Based on the CDR3 plus reference TRBV5-1 and TRBJ2-7, the full variable domain is KAGVTQTPRYLIKTRGQQVTLSCSPISGHRSVSWYQQTPGQGLQFLFEYFSETQRNKGNFPGRFSGRQFSNSRSEMNVSTLELGDSALYLCASSLGGYHEQYFGPGTRLTVT.

This clonotype has just a few counts. The V call is TRBV4-3, the J call TRBJ2-7, with a possible D match to TRBD2 (5 bases). V was cut by 3 bases and J by 7 bases, with 10 bases left in between. Germline V gene lookup returns CDR1 LGHNA and CDR2 YSLEER. The CDR3 has 12 residues. CDR3 residues: CASSHRPGEQYF. CDR3 bases: TGCGCCAGCAGCCATCGTCCGGGGGAGCAGTACTTC.

This clonotype was counted at least ten times. The CDR3 sequence: CASSPYSTDTQYF. The CDR3, as DNA: TGCGCCAGCAGCCCATATAGCACAGATACGCAGTATTTT. The rearrangement uses TRBV5-1 and TRBJ2-3, with D hard to call. V was cut by 4 bases and J by 0 bases, with 6 bases left in between. The CDR3 length is 13 residues. From germline, CDR1 is SGHRS and CDR2 YFSETQ.

This clonotype was seen only a few times. V usage is TRBV19 and J usage is TRBJ2-7; TRBD1 might be the D (6 bases). The germline V and J ends were trimmed by 6 bases and 4 bases, with 19 bases remaining between them. Per the germline V gene, CDR1 is LNHDA and CDR2 is SQIVND (reference sequence). The CDR3 has 15 amino acids. CDR3 loop: CASRATGYGNYEQYF. The CDR3 DNA reads TGTGCCAGTAGGGCCACAGGGTATGGTAATTACGAGCAGTACTTC.

The chain carries TRBV7-9 and TRBJ2-5, with 11 bases that match TRBD2. Germline assignment: CDR1 SEHNR and CDR2 FQNEAQ (reference sequence). The CDR3 consists of 16 residues. V dropped 4 bases and J dropped 4; count of bases not matched to a gene: 8. CDR3 nucleotides: TGTGCCAGCAGCTCGACCTCCACTAGCGGGGGAGAGACCCAGTACTTC. Protein sequence: CASSSTSTSGGETQYF. The full variable domain, its missing parts supplied by reference TRBV7-9 and TRBJ2-5, is DTGVSQNPRHKITKRGQNVTFRCDPISEHNRLYWYRQTLGQGPEFLTYFQNEAQLEKSRLLSDRFSAERPKGSFSTLEIQRTEQGDSAMYLCASSSTSTSGGETQYFGPGTRLLVL.

This clonotype was observed a handful of times. The CDR3 sequence: CASSYSTGGTHYNEQFF. CDR3 bases: TGTGCCAGCAGTTACTCCACCGGAGGGACACATTACAATGAGCAGTTCTTC. V is TRBV6-2 or TRBV6-3 and J is TRBJ2-1; D may be TRBD1 or TRBD2 (6 bases each). Germline values: CDR1 MNHEY, CDR2 SVGEGT. V shed 0 bases and J shed 4 bases, with 16 bases lying between them. The CDR3 sequence is 17 residues long.

This clonotype was counted a few times. This chain connects TRBV29-1 to TRBJ2-2, with D possibly called TRBD1 or TRBD2 (6 bases each). Germline CDR1 is SQVTM and CDR2 is ANQGSEA. Trimming pared 2 bases from V and 4 bases from J, leaving 14 bases between. The CDR3 contains 15 residues. In DNA form, the CDR3 reads TGCAGCGTTGAAAAAGGAGGGGGGCGCACCGGGGAGCTGTTTTTT. Translated: CSVEKGGGRTGELFF.

The chain couples TRBV7-2 to TRBJ2-7; D perhaps matches TRBD1 (6 bases). CDR3 size: 13 residues. V gave up 5 bases and J gave up 6 bases, with 14 bases separating them. Germline V lookup: CDR1 SGHTA, CDR2 FQGNSA. This CDR3 is CASSPQGDTEQYF. The DNA of the CDR3 is TGTGCCAGCAGCCCCCAAGGGGACACCGAGCAGTACTTC.

The chain is built from TRBV14 and TRBJ1-5; D is unresolved. Germline V lookup: CDR1 SGHDN, CDR2 FVKESK. There are 12 residues in the CDR3. V lost 2 bases, J lost 5 bases, and 4 bases lay in between. CDR3 nucleotide sequence: TGTGCCAGCAGCCAAAACGATCAGCCCCAGCATTTT. Protein sequence: CASSQNDQPQHF.

In this sample, this clonotype turned up a few times. The J gene is TRBJ2-5, the V gene TRBV11-2; a possible D gene is TRBD2 (7 bases). V lost 5 bases, J lost 4 bases, and 17 bases lay in between. In germline, CDR1 is SGHAT, CDR2 FQNNGV. CDR3 length: 15 amino acids. The CDR3 here is CASSPRGAGGETQYF. As DNA, the CDR3 is TGTGCCAGCAGCCCACGGGGGGCCGGGGGAGAGACCCAGTACTTC.

This clonotype was picked up many times. The chain links TRBV27 to TRBJ2-7; D unclear. CDR3 length: 12 residues. V was pared by 5 bases and J by 4 bases, with 9 bases between. From germline, CDR1 is MNHEY and CDR2 SMNVEV (reference sequence). Here the CDR3 DNA reads TGTGCCAGCAGTGACTTAGAATACGAGCAGTACTTC. Amino acid sequence: CASSDLEYEQYF.

This sequence joins TRBV20-1 and TRBJ2-5; 8 bases align to TRBD1. CDR3 length equals 13 residues. CDR1 DFQATT and CDR2 SNEGSKA come from the germline V gene (reference sequence). Germline trimming cut 2 bases from V and 5 bases from J; bases unmatched to any gene: 4. The CDR3 sequence: CSARQGAEETQYF. CDR3 coding DNA: TGCAGTGCTAGACAGGGGGCGGAGGAGACCCAGTACTTC.

This clonotype was seen a handful of times. V and J are TRBV5-4 and TRBJ2-3; TRBD1 might be the D (5 bases). CDR3 length: 16 residues. The germline V gene has CDR1 SGHNT and CDR2 YYREEE (reference sequence). V was pared by 3 bases and J by 6 bases, with 20 bases between. The CDR3: CASSSMATADKDTQYF. The CDR3 DNA reads TGTGCCAGCAGCTCCATGGCGACGGCGGACAAGGATACGCAGTATTTT.

There are many counts of this clonotype. CDR3 nucleotide sequence: TGCAGTGCTAGAGATACCACTGAAGCTTTCTTT. This translates into CSARDTTEAFF. The chain has TRBV20-1 and TRBJ1-1; D is unclear. Germline V gene lookup returns CDR1 DFQATT and CDR2 SNEGSKA (reference sequence). V shed 0 bases and J shed 4 bases, with 3 bases lying between them. The CDR3 is 11 residues long.

This clonotype occurred many times. The J gene is TRBJ2-7, the V gene TRBV4-3; D is perhaps TRBD1 (5 bases). The CDR3 loop spans 14 amino acids. Deletions cut 8 bases from V and 0 bases from J, with 14 bases between. Germline V CDR1 and CDR2: LGHNA, YSLEER. The CDR3 reads CASSGQIGSYEQYF. The CDR3, as DNA: TGCGCCAGCTCTGGACAAATAGGCTCCTACGAGCAGTACTTC.

This clonotype came up a few times. The genes are TRBV2 and TRBJ1-5; 7 bases align to TRBD1. The CDR3 is 13 residues long. J was trimmed by 6 bases and V by 7 bases; bases with no gene match: 6. CDR1 is SNHLY and CDR2 is FYNNEI in the germline V gene. CDR3 region: CASNEEGAQPQHF. DNA of the CDR3: TGTGCCAGCAATGAGGAGGGGGCTCAGCCCCAGCATTTT.

This clonotype came up many times. This chain connects TRBV5-5 to TRBJ1-5; D is undetermined. V lost 0 bases and J 0 bases, leaving 16 bases between the germline ends. Germline V CDR1 and CDR2: SGHKS, YYEKEE (reference sequence). The CDR3 runs 18 residues. The CDR3 sequence is CASSLEGRTTISNQPQHF. The DNA for the CDR3 is TGTGCCAGCAGCTTGGAGGGCCGTACAACCATTAGCAATCAGCCCCAGCATTTT.

At least ten counts were recorded for this clonotype. The rearrangement joins TRBV19 to TRBJ2-1; TRBD2 agrees at 11 bases. The CDR3 totals 15 residues. Germline V gene lookup returns CDR1 LNHDA and CDR2 SQIVND (reference sequence). J gave up 6 bases and V 4 bases, and 5 bases lay outside the gene matches. CDR3 sequence reads: CASSTTSGSFNEQFF. As DNA, the CDR3 is TGTGCCAGTAGTACAACTAGCGGGAGCTTCAATGAGCAGTTCTTC. The full variable domain, in which reference TRBV19 and TRBJ2-1 provide the parts outside the CDR3, is DGGITQSPKYLFRKEGQNVTLSCEQNLNHDAMYWYRQDPGQGLRLIYYSQIVNDFQKGDIAEGYSVSREKKESFPLTVTSAQKNPTAFYLCASSTTSGSFNEQFFGPGTRLTVL.

The table lists this clonotype with many counts. This chain uses TRBV3-1 with TRBJ2-7; D remains ambiguous. Between the trimmed V and J ends, which lost 3 bases and 8 bases, there was a span of 8 bases. The CDR3 is 11 amino acids. The germline gives CDR1 LGHDT, CDR2 YNNKEL (reference sequence). The CDR3, as DNA: TGTGCCAGCAGCCATTTCTATAAGCAGTACTTC. Its translation: CASSHFYKQYF.

Many counts were recorded for this clonotype. The V call is TRBV29-1, the J call TRBJ2-7; D is perhaps TRBD1 or TRBD2 (5 bases each). Trimming removed 8 bases at V and 4 bases at J, with 21 bases between. The CDR3 extends over 14 amino acids. Germline V gives CDR1 SQVTM, CDR2 ANQGSEA. As DNA, the CDR3 is TGCAGCCCCCTAATTCTAGGGTGGGGGTACGAGCAGTACTTC. Protein: CSPLILGWGYEQYF.

This clonotype was observed a few times. This chain uses TRBV5-1 with TRBJ2-5, with unresolved D. Per the germline V gene, CDR1 is SGHRS and CDR2 is YFSETQ. V was trimmed by 6 bases and J by 4 bases, leaving 22 bases between them. The CDR3 length is 16 residues. This CDR3 reads CASTPLTVAVGETQYF. The CDR3 DNA sequence: TGCGCCAGCACTCCCCTTACAGTGGCGGTTGGAGAGACCCAGTACTTC.

In this sample, this clonotype turned up a few times. The chain joins TRBV7-8 to TRBJ2-7, with a tentative D call TRBD1 (6 bases). CDR1 and CDR2 from the germline V gene are SGHVS and FQNEAQ. V lost 5 bases to trimming and J lost 5 bases, with 19 bases between them. The CDR3 contains 15 residues. CDR3 bases: TGTGCCAGCAGCCCGCGGACAGCCCTAGACGACGAGCAGTACTTC. Encoded protein: CASSPRTALDDEQYF. Filled out from reference TRBV7-8 and TRBJ2-7, the complete variable domain reads GAGVSQSPRYKVAKRGQDVALRCDPISGHVSLFWYQQALGQGPEFLTYFQNEAQLDKSGLPSDRFFAERPEGSVSTLKIQRTQQEDSAVYLCASSPRTALDDEQYFGPGTRLTVT.

Of note for this clonotype: The junction does not match germline at one end; this may be a read error. V gene TRBV7-7 combines with J gene TRBJ2-5; 10 nucleotides line up with TRBD1. Germline assignment: CDR1 SSHAT and CDR2 FNYEAQ (reference sequence). This CDR3 region has 16 residues. CDR3: CASSLGTGADQETQYF. CDR3 DNA sequence: TGTGCTAGCAGCTTAGGGACAGGGGCAGACCAAGAGACCCAGTACTTC. The whole variable domain, filled in from reference TRBV7-7 and TRBJ2-5, reads GAGVSQSPRYKVTKRGQDVTLRCDPISSHATLYWYQQALGQGPEFLTYFNYEAQPDKSGLPSDRFSAERPEGSISTLTIQRTEQRDSAMYRCASSLGTGADQETQYFGPGTRLLVL.

This clonotype was recorded a few times. The chain couples TRBV11-2 to TRBJ2-4, with 7 bases lining up with TRBD1. The CDR3 totals 14 residues. With 7 bases clipped from V and 0 bases from J, the junction kept 3 bases outside the gene matches. From germline, CDR1 is SGHAT and CDR2 FQNNGV. CDR3 nucleotide sequence: TGTGCCAGCACCCACAGGGGAGCCAAAAACATTCAGTACTTC. Protein: CASTHRGAKNIQYF. Filled out from reference TRBV11-2 and TRBJ2-4, the complete variable domain reads EAGVAQSPRYKIIEKRQSVAFWCNPISGHATLYWYQQILGQGPKLLIQFQNNGVVDDSQLPKDRFSAERLKGVDSTLKIQPAKLEDSAVYLCASTHRGAKNIQYFGAGTRLSVL.

This clonotype has only a few counts. V gene TRBV2 combines with J gene TRBJ1-3, with D maybe TRBD1 (5 bases). The V end lost 5 bases, the J end lost 0 bases, and 11 bases lay between the germline ends. CDR1 and CDR2 (germline): SNHLY, FYNNEI. The CDR3 runs 15 residues. CDR3 region: CASSWDSISGNTIYF. The CDR3 region has the DNA TGTGCCAGCAGTTGGGACTCCATCTCTGGAAACACCATATATTTT.

The rearrangement joins TRBV5-1 to TRBJ2-3; perhaps TRBD1 as D (6 bases). V lost 0 bases and J lost 10, with 21 bases in between. The germline V gene encodes CDR1 SGHRS and CDR2 YFSETQ. The CDR3 spans 16 residues. This CDR3 reads CASSLDGGAGKDPQYF. The CDR3 DNA reads as TGCGCCAGCAGCTTGGATGGGGGCGCAGGCAAGGATCCGCAGTATTTT.